The T cell receptor (beta chain) described here comes from a study of T-cell reconstitution after alpha-beta-depleted transplantation in children. Unique molecular identifiers were incorporated into the prepared TCRbeta library. In TCRdb, the PCR reads were re-called with MiXCR into one record per CDR3 protein. This repertoire shows some 640,000 distinct CDR3 sequences, around 16% found once; its top ten account for about 1.1%. Worth noting for this clonotype: A junction end diverges from the germline sequence, so it may reflect a read error.

Per germline, CDR1 DFQATT and CDR2 SNEGSKA (reference sequence). There are 18 residues in the CDR3. The sample in question was PBMCs from the stem cell graft donor, obtained from the stem cell graft. The TCR originated in a human donor who donated a stem cell graft to a child with acute myeloid leukemia. The chain uses TRBV20-1 and TRBJ1-5; TRBD1 matches at 9 bases. The CDR3 sequence: CCARDRGTGLHSNQPQHF. The CDR3 nucleotides read TGCTGTGCTAGAGATCGGGGGACAGGGCTACATAGCAATCAGCCCCAGCATTTT.